A single T cell receptor beta chain is shown here with its context. The sample belongs to a study of PD-L1 blockade in urothelial cancer. Turning to the study itself: Administration of atezolizumab to patients began in about 2014, at 1,200 mg intravenously every 3 weeks.

Sequenced by immunoSEQ multiplex PCR; TCRdb stores in-frame clones only, minus some. In the table there are more than 40,000 clones, approximately 86% of which are singletons. The TCR comes from a man in his fifties or sixties with urothelial cancer. Sequenced here: PBMCs, sampled around atezolizumab (anti-PD-L1) treatment.

CDR3 bases: TGTGCCAGCAGCCCGGGACAGGGAAAGAACACTGAAGCTTTCTTT. Translating gives CASSPGQGKNTEAFF. The chain uses TRBV7-6 and TRBJ1-1; 9 bases are a match to TRBD1. The V gene end was trimmed by 5 bases and the J gene end by 1 base; junction bases not matched to a gene: 5. CDR3 length: 15 residues. Germline-derived CDR1 and CDR2 are SGHVS and FNYEAQ.